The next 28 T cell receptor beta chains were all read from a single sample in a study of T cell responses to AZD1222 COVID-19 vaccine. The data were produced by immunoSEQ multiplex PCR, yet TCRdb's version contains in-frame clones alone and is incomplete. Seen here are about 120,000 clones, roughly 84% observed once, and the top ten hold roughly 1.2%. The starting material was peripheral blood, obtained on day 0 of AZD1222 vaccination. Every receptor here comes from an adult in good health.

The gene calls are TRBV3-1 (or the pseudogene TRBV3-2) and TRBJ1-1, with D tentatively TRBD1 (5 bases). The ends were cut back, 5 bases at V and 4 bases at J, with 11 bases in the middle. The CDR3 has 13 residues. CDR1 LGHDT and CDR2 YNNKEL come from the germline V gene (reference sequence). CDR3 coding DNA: TGTGCCAGCAGCTCCGACAGAACCACTGAAGCTTTCTTT. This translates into CASSSDRTTEAFF.

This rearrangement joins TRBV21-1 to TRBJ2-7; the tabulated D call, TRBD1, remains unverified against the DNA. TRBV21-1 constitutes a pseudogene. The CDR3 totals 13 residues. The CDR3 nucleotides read TGTGCCAGCAGCAAAGAAGGGGACTACGAGCAGTACTTC. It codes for CASSKEGDYEQYF.

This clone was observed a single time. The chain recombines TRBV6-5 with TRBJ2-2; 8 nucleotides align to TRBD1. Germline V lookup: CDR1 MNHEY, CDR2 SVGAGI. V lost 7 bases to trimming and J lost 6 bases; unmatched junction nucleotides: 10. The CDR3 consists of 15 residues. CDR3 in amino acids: CASNRGQVSAGELFF. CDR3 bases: TGTGCCAGCAATCGGGGACAGGTCTCCGCCGGGGAGCTGTTTTTT.

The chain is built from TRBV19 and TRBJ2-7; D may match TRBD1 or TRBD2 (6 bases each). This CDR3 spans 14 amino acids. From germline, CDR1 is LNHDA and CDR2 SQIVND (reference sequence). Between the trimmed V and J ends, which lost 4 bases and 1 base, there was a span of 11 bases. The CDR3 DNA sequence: TGTGCCAGTAGTACCATAGGGGGGTCCTACGAGCAGTACTTC. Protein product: CASSTIGGSYEQYF. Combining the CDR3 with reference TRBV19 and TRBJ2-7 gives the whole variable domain DGGITQSPKYLFRKEGQNVTLSCEQNLNHDAMYWYRQDPGQGLRLIYYSQIVNDFQKGDIAEGYSVSREKKESFPLTVTSAQKNPTAFYLCASSTIGGSYEQYFGPGTRLTVT.

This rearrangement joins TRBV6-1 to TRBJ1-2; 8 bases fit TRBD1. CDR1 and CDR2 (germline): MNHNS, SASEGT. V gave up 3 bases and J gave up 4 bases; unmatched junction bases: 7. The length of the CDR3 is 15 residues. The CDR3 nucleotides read TGTGCCAGCAGTGAGGGACAGGAGGCCTCCTATGGCTACACCTTC. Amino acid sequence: CASSEGQEASYGYTF.

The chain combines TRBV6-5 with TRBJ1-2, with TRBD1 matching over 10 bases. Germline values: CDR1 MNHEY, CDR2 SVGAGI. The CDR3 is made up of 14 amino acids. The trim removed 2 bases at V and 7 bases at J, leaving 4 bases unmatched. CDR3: CASSYGTGAFGYTF. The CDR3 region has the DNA TGTGCCAGCAGTTACGGGACAGGGGCCTTTGGCTACACCTTC.

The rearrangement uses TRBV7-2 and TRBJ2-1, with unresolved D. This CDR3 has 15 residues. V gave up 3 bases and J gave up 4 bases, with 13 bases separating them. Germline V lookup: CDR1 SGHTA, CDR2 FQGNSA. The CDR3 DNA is TGTGCCAGCAGCTTGCACCGGGCCCCATACAATGAGCAGTTCTTC. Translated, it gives CASSLHRAPYNEQFF.

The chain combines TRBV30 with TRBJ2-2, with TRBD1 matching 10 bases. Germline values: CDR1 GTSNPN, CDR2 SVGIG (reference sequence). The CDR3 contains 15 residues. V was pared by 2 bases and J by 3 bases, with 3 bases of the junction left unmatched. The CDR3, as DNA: TGTGCCTGGAGTCCCGGGACAGGGGACACCGGGGAGCTGTTTTTT. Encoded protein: CAWSPGTGDTGELFF. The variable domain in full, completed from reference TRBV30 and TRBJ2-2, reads SQTIHQWPATLVQPVGSPLSLECTVEGTSNPNLYWYRQAAGRGLQLLFYSVGIGQISSEVPQNLSASRPQDRQFILSSKKLLLSDSGFYLCAWSPGTGDTGELFFGEGSRLTVL.

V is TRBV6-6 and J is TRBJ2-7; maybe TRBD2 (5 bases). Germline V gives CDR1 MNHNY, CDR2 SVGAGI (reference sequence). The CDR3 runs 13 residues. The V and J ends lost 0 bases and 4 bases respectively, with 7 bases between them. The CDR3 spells CASSYSTRYEQYF. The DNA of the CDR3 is TGTGCCAGCAGTTACTCAACTAGATACGAGCAGTACTTC.

The CDR3 loop reads CASRKGINYGYTF. CDR3 bases: TGTGCCAGCAGAAAAGGTATTAACTATGGCTACACCTTC. The chain carries TRBV12-3 or TRBV12-4 and TRBJ1-2; D not resolved. The CDR3 is 13 residues long. Trimming removed 6 bases from V and 1 base from J, with 9 bases in between.

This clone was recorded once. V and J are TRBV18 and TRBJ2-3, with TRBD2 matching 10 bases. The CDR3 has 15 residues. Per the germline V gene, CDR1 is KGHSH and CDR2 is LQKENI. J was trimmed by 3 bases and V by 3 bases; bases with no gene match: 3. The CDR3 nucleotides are TGTGCCAGCTCACCCGGACTAGCGGTGACAGATACGCAGTATTTT. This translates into CASSPGLAVTDTQYF.

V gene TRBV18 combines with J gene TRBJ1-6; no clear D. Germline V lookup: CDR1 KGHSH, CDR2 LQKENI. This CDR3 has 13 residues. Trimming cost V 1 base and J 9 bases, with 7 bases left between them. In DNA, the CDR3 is TGTGCCAGCTCACCACAGGCGAGTTCACCCCTCCACTTT. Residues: CASSPQASSPLHF.

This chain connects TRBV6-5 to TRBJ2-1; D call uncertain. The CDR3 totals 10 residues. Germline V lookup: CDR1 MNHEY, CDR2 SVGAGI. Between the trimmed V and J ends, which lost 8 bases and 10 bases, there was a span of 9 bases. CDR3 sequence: CASYSREQFF. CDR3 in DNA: TGTGCCAGCTACTCCCGGGAGCAGTTCTTC.

For the CDR3, the DNA is TGTGCCAGCAATAGGGGCTTACTGAACACCGGGGAGCTGTTTTTT. It yields the protein CASNRGLLNTGELFF. The chain carries TRBV7-9 and TRBJ2-2; D possibly corresponds to TRBD1 (5 bases). V lost 7 bases and J 1 base, leaving 13 bases between the germline ends. Germline V gives CDR1 SEHNR, CDR2 FQNEAQ (reference sequence). The CDR3 runs 15 residues.

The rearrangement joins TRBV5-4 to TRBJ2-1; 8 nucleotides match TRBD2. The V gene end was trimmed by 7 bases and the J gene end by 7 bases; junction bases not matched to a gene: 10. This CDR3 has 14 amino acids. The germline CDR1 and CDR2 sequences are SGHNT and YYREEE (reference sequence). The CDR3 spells CASGGGLAGNEQFF. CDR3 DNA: TGTGCCAGCGGTGGTGGACTAGCTGGAAATGAGCAGTTCTTC.

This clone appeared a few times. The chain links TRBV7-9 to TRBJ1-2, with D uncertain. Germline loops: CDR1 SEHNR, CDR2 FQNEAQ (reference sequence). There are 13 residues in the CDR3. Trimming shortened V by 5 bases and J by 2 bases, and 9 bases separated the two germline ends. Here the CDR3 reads CASSRGRNYGYTF. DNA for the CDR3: TGTGCCAGCAGCCGCGGACGGAACTATGGCTACACCTTC.

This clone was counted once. CDR3 coding DNA: TGTGCCAGCAGCCGTGGGACTAGTGAGACCCAGTACTTC. Translating it yields CASSRGTSETQYF. V usage is TRBV13 and J usage is TRBJ2-5; 8 bases agree with TRBD2. Per the germline V gene, CDR1 is PRHDT and CDR2 is FYEKMQ (reference sequence). There are 13 residues in the CDR3. V trimming: 5 bases; J trimming: 5 bases; junction bases outside the gene matches: 4.

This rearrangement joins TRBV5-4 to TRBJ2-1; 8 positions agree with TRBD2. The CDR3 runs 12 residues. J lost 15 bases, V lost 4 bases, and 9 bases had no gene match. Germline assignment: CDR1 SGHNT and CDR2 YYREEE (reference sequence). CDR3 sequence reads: CASSQNGGAWFF. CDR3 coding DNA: TGTGCCAGCAGCCAGAACGGGGGGGCCTGGTTCTTC.

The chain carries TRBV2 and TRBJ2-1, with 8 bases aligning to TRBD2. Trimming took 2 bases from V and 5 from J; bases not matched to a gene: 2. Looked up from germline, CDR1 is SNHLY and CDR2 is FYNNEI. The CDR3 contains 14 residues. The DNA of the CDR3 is TGTGCCAGCAGTGAAAGTAGCGGGGACAATGAGCAGTTCTTC. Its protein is CASSESSGDNEQFF.

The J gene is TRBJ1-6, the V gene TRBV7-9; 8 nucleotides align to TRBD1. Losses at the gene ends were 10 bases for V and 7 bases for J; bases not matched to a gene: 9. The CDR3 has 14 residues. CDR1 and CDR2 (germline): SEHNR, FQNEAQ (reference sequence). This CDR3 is CAIKKTGDNSPLHF. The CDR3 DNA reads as TGTGCCATCAAAAAGACAGGGGACAATTCACCCCTCCACTTT. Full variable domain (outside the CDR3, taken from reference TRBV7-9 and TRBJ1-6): DTGVSQNPRHKITKRGQNVTFRCDPISEHNRLYWYRQTLGQGPEFLTYFQNEAQLEKSRLLSDRFSAERPKGSFSTLEIQRTEQGDSAMYLCAIKKTGDNSPLHFGNGTRLTVT.

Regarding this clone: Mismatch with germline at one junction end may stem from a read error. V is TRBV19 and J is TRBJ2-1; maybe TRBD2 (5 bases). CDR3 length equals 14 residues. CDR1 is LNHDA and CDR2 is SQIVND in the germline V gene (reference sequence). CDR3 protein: CASSHGGLYSEQFF. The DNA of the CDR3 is TGTGCCAGTAGTCATGGCGGGCTCTACAGTGAGCAGTTCTTC.

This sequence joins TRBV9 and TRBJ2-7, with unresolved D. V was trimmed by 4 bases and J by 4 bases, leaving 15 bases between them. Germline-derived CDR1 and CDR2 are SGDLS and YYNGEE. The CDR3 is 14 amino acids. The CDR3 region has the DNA TGTGCCAGCAGCCCCGCCGGGCAGGTTTACGAGCAGTACTTC. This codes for CASSPAGQVYEQYF. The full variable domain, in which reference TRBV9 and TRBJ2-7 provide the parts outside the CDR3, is DSGVTQTPKHLITATGQRVTLRCSPRSGDLSVYWYQQSLDQGLQFLIQYYNGEERAKGNILERFSAQQFPDLHSELNLSSLELGDSALYFCASSPAGQVYEQYFGPGTRLTVT.

This chain's CDR3 is CASSFGASGAFGEQYF. CDR3 in DNA: TGTGCCAGCAGCTTTGGTGCTAGCGGGGCTTTTGGCGAGCAGTACTTC. The rearrangement uses TRBV11-2 and TRBJ2-7; 9 positions match TRBD2. The CDR3 runs to 16 residues. Germline CDR1 reads SGHAT; CDR2 reads FQNNGV. V lost 3 bases, J lost 6 bases, and 12 bases stayed unmatched.

CDR3: CASSLAGSPDTQYF. In nucleotides, the CDR3 is TGTGCCAGCAGCTTAGCGGGTTCCCCAGATACGCAGTATTTT. V and J are TRBV11-2 and TRBJ2-3; D call uncertain. Germline V gene sequence: CDR1 SGHAT, CDR2 FQNNGV. The CDR3 consists of 14 residues. V was clipped by 1 base and J by 4 bases, with 9 bases between them.

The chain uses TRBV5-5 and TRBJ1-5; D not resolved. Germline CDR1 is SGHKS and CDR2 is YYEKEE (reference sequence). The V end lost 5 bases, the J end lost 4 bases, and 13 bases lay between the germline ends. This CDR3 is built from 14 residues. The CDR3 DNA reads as TGTGCCAGCAGGTCTGGATTAAGTAATCAGCCCCAGCATTTT. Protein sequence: CASRSGLSNQPQHF.

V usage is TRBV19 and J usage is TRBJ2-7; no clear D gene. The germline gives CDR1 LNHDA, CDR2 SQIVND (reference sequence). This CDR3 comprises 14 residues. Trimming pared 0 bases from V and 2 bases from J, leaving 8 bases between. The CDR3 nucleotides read TGTGCCAGTAGTATAGACAGGCGCGCCTACGAGCAGTACTTC. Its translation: CASSIDRRAYEQYF. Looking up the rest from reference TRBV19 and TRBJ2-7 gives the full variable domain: DGGITQSPKYLFRKEGQNVTLSCEQNLNHDAMYWYRQDPGQGLRLIYYSQIVNDFQKGDIAEGYSVSREKKESFPLTVTSAQKNPTAFYLCASSIDRRAYEQYFGPGTRLTVT.

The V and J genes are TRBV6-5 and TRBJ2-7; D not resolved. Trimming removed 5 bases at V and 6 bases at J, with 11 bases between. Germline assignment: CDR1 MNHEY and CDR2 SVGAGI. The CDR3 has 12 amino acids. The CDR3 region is CASSLIPSEQYF. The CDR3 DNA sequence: TGTGCCAGCAGTCTTATACCGAGCGAGCAGTACTTC.

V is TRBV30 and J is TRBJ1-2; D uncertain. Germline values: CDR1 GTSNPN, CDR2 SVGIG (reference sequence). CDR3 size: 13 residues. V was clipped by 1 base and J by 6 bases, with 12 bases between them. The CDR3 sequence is CAWSGTEFDGYTF. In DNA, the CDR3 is TGTGCCTGGAGTGGTACAGAATTTGATGGCTACACCTTC. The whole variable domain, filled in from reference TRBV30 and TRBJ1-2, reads SQTIHQWPATLVQPVGSPLSLECTVEGTSNPNLYWYRQAAGRGLQLLFYSVGIGQISSEVPQNLSASRPQDRQFILSSKKLLLSDSGFYLCAWSGTEFDGYTFGSGTRLTVV.